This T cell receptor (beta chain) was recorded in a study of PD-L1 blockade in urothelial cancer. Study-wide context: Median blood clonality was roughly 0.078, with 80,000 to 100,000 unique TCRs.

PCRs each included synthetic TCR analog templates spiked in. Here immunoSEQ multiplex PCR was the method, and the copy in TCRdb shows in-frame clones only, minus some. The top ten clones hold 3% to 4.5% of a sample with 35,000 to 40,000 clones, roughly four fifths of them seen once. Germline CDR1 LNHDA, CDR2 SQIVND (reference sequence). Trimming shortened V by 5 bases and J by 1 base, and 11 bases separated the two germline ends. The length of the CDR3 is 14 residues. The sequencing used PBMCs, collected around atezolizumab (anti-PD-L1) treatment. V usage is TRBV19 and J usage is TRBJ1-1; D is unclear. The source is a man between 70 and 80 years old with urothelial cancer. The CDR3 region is CASSLKRGNTEAFF. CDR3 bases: TGTGCCAGTAGTCTAAAACGGGGGAACACTGAAGCTTTCTTT.